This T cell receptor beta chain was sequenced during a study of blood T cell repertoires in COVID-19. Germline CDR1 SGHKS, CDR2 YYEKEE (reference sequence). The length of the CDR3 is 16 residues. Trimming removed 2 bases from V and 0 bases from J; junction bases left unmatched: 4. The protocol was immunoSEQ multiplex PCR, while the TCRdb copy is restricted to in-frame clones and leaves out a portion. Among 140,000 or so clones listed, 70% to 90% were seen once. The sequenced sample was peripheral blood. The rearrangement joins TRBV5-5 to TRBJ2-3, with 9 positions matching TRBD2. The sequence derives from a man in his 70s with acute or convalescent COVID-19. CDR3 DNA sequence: TGTGCCAGCAGCTTCCTAGCGGGGATAAGCACAGATACGCAGTATTTT. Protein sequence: CASSFLAGISTDTQYF.